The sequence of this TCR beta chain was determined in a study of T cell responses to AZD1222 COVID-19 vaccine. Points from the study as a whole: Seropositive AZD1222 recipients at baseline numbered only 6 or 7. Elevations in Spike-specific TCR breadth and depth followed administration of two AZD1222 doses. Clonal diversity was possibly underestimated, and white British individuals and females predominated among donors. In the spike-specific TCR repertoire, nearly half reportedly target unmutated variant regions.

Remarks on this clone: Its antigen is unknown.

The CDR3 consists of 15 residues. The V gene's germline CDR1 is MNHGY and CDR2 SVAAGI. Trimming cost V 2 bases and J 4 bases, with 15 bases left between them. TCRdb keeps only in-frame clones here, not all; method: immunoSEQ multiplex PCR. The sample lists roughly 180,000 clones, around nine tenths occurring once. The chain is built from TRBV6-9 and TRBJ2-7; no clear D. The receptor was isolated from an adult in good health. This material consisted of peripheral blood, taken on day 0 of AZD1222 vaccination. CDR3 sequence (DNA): TGTGCCAGCAGTTATGGCCGAACCCTGACGTACGAGCAGTACTTC. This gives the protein CASSYGRTLTYEQYF.